The 15 T cell receptor beta chains below come from one sample, sequenced in a study of blood T cell repertoires in COVID-19. Clones were sequenced by immunoSEQ multiplex PCR, and TCRdb holds only the in-frame ones, with some missing. Of approximately 200,000 clones detected, less than 90% appear once; the ten largest clones hold around 5.5%. The sample comprised peripheral blood. These TCRs come from a woman aged 55-69 years who had recovered from COVID-19.

The rearrangement links TRBV19 to TRBJ1-2; the match to TRBD1 covers 7 bases. CDR1 LNHDA and CDR2 SQIVND come from the germline V gene (reference sequence). CDR3 length: 15 amino acids. V dropped 5 bases and J dropped 4; count of bases not matched to a gene: 10. The CDR3 DNA sequence: TGTGCCAGTAGTGCCTCCCGACAGGGCCGCTATGGCTACACCTTC. It encodes CASSASRQGRYGYTF. Looking up the rest from reference TRBV19 and TRBJ1-2 gives the full variable domain: DGGITQSPKYLFRKEGQNVTLSCEQNLNHDAMYWYRQDPGQGLRLIYYSQIVNDFQKGDIAEGYSVSREKKESFPLTVTSAQKNPTAFYLCASSASRQGRYGYTFGSGTRLTVV.

This clone was picked up a small number of times. The chain carries TRBV4-1 and TRBJ2-5; TRBD2 aligns across 8 bases. Germline-derived CDR1 and CDR2 are MGHRA and YSYEKL. Germline trimming cut 4 bases from V and 1 base from J; bases unmatched to any gene: 8. CDR3 length: 16 amino acids. CDR3 in DNA: TGCGCCAGCAGCCTCCAACTAGCGGCCTCCCAAGAGACCCAGTACTTC. This translates into CASSLQLAASQETQYF.

This clone occurred once. The same CDR3 arises from other DNA sequences in this sample as well. The chain couples TRBV5-1 to TRBJ1-5; TRBD1 aligns across 10 bases. Germline V CDR1 and CDR2: SGHRS, YFSETQ. The CDR3 is made up of 15 amino acids. J gave up 5 bases and V 0 bases, and 2 bases lay outside the gene matches. The CDR3 DNA reads as TGCGCCAGCAGCTTGGGGACAGGGGGGGATCAGCCCCAGCATTTT. Amino acids: CASSLGTGGDQPQHF.

The chain combines TRBV4-1 with TRBJ2-4; no reliable D call. The V and J ends lost 0 bases and 0 bases respectively, with 12 bases between them. Germline CDR1 reads MGHRA; CDR2 reads YSYEKL. The CDR3 sequence is 17 residues long. DNA for the CDR3: TGCGCCAGCAGCCAAGATCCCCCCAGTCTAGCCAAAAACATTCAGTACTTC. This translates into CASSQDPPSLAKNIQYF.

The chain uses TRBV5-1 and TRBJ2-6; no reliable D call. Looked up from germline, CDR1 is SGHRS and CDR2 is YFSETQ. The V end was cut by 5 bases, the J end by 0 bases, with 9 bases between. This CDR3 comprises 15 residues. The CDR3 DNA reads as TGCGCCAGCAGGGCAGGTACCTCTGGGGCCAACGTCCTGACTTTC. Protein: CASRAGTSGANVLTF. Combining the CDR3 with reference TRBV5-1 and TRBJ2-6 gives the whole variable domain KAGVTQTPRYLIKTRGQQVTLSCSPISGHRSVSWYQQTPGQGLQFLFEYFSETQRNKGNFPGRFSGRQFSNSRSEMNVSTLELGDSALYLCASRAGTSGANVLTFGAGSRLTVL.

This clone was observed a single time. This rearrangement joins TRBV7-8 to TRBJ1-1, with a weak D call TRBD1 (6 bases). The CDR3 is made up of 14 amino acids. V lost 5 bases to trimming and J lost 5 bases, with 15 bases between them. The germline V gene has CDR1 SGHVS and CDR2 FQNEAQ. CDR3 sequence: CASSQGGGWTEAFF. The CDR3 DNA is TGTGCCAGCAGCCAAGGGGGGGGCTGGACTGAAGCTTTCTTT.

This clone was seen a single time. This chain links TRBV12-3 or TRBV12-4 with TRBJ1-6; the match to TRBD1 covers 7 bases. After removal of 3 bases from V and 10 bases from J, the junction contained 0 bases not matched to a gene. The length of the CDR3 is 12 residues. CDR3 coding DNA: TGTGCCAGCAGTTTCAGGGGGTCACCCCTCCACTTT. It yields the protein CASSFRGSPLHF.

The rearrangement uses TRBV5-5 and TRBJ1-3; possibly TRBD1 for D (6 bases). The germline V gene encodes CDR1 SGHKS and CDR2 YYEKEE (reference sequence). Trimming pared 5 bases from V and 0 bases from J, leaving 12 bases between. This CDR3 has 15 amino acids. The CDR3 here is CASSPTGISGNTIYF. The CDR3 DNA reads as TGTGCCAGCAGTCCTACAGGGATCTCTGGAAACACCATATATTTT.

This clone was detected a few times. The gene calls are TRBV19 and TRBJ2-7, with 10 bases identical to TRBD1. CDR3 length: 14 residues. Germline V gene data show CDR1 as LNHDA and CDR2 as SQIVND (reference sequence). With 8 bases clipped from V and 6 bases from J, the junction kept 10 bases outside the gene matches. Here the CDR3 DNA reads TGTGCCAGTGGGACCGGGACAGGGGCTTCCGAGCAGTACTTC. Translated, it gives CASGTGTGASEQYF.

The chain couples TRBV5-6 to TRBJ2-6, with 9 nucleotides matching TRBD1. V dropped 4 bases and J dropped 0; count of bases not matched to a gene: 5. CDR3 length: 17 amino acids. Germline V lookup: CDR1 SGHDT, CDR2 YYEEEE. The CDR3 DNA is TGTGCCAGCAGCCCCTGGGACAGGGCCTCTGGGGCCAACGTCCTGACTTTC. Its protein product is CASSPWDRASGANVLTF.

This chain joins TRBV6-2 or TRBV6-3 and TRBJ1-1; possibly TRBD1 for D (5 bases). Trimming took off 2 bases at V and 4 bases at J, with 20 bases between the two ends. CDR1 is MNHEY and CDR2 is SVGEGT in the germline V gene. This CDR3 region has 17 residues. CDR3 nucleotides: TGTGCCAGCAGTTACGGGACGGGGGAGGCGAGCGGCACTGAAGCTTTCTTT. Its translation: CASSYGTGEASGTEAFF.

The V gene is TRBV5-1, the J gene TRBJ1-2; 7 nucleotides line up with TRBD1. The germline gives CDR1 SGHRS, CDR2 YFSETQ. The CDR3 contains 15 residues. The ends lost 4 bases at V and 3 bases at J; junction bases unmatched: 9. For the CDR3, the DNA is TGCGCCAGCAGCACTGTCAGGGGGTCGGACTATGGCTACACCTTC. It codes for CASSTVRGSDYGYTF.

V gene TRBV5-1 combines with J gene TRBJ2-3; D may be TRBD1 (6 bases). This CDR3 is 14 amino acids long. Trimming took 4 bases from V and 5 from J, leaving 14 bases between them. Germline lookup yields CDR1 SGHRS and CDR2 YFSETQ. This CDR3 reads CASSTGNTVDTQYF. CDR3 nucleotide sequence: TGCGCCAGCAGCACAGGGAACACAGTAGATACGCAGTATTTT.

The chain uses TRBV7-9 and TRBJ2-7, with a tentative D call TRBD2 (6 bases). Germline-derived CDR1 and CDR2 are SEHNR and FQNEAQ (reference sequence). The V end was cut by 1 base, the J end by 4 bases, with 11 bases between. The CDR3 sequence is 14 residues long. The CDR3: CASSLVGGSYEQYF. The CDR3, as DNA: TGTGCCAGCAGCTTAGTGGGGGGTTCGTACGAGCAGTACTTC.

This sequence joins TRBV19 and TRBJ1-1; D call uncertain. CDR3 length equals 12 residues. V was clipped by 3 bases and J by 1 base, with 3 bases between them. CDR1 is LNHDA and CDR2 is SQIVND in the germline V gene (reference sequence). The CDR3 nucleotides are TGTGCCAGTAGTATCCGGAACACTGAAGCTTTCTTT. Translating gives CASSIRNTEAFF.